A single T cell receptor beta chain is shown here with its context. Original methodology: It was from reference gene primer amplification that nucleated cell counts were estimated. Profiling relied on immunoSEQ multiplex PCR, and the TCRdb table lists in-frame clones only, not all of them. V and J calls plus clone size are reproduced from that table; the DNA served to infer D and trimming. The sample holds roughly 280,000 clones; under 90% are singletons and the top ten take around 2%. The data derive from a study of blood T cell repertoires in COVID-19. About the study: Material from acute and convalescent COVID-19 was sourced from the United States, Italy and Spain. In each case, the material was cDNA or gDNA derived from T cells, B-cell-depleted T cells, or PBMCs.

CDR1 is SGHNT, CDR2 YYREEE, per germline (reference sequence). This CDR3 contains 15 residues. J was trimmed by 7 bases and V by 5 bases; bases with no gene match: 6. The rearrangement joins TRBV5-4 to TRBJ2-1; 13 nucleotides agree with TRBD2. Sequenced: peripheral blood. The receptor comes from a man over 45 with acute or convalescent COVID-19. The CDR3 is CASRPTSGGDNEQFF. The CDR3 DNA reads TGTGCCAGCAGGCCAACTAGCGGGGGGGATAATGAGCAGTTCTTC.